This is a list of T cell receptor beta chains from one sample in a study of T cell changes during pregnancy in multiple sclerosis. Assay used: immunoSEQ multiplex PCR; TCRdb lists only in-frame clones, some missing. The repertoire holds 20,000 to 25,000 clones, with about 90% as singletons. The source material was CD8+ T cells from peripheral blood mononuclear cells, sampled after pregnancy. These receptors were collected from a female donor with multiple sclerosis, enrolled in a pregnancy study. Each CDR3 is given with its conserved first and last residue. The D gene is left open where the match is weak. Size tells how often a clone was seen (once, few, many) or the class of an expanded clone, and some rows leave it out.

TGTGCCAGCAGTTTATCAACGAGCGCCCGCACCTACAATGAGCAGTTCTTC,CASSLSTSARTYNEQFF,17,TRBV27,.,TRBJ2-1,.
TGTGCCAGCAGCCTTTTTTGGAGCTCACCCCTCCACTTT,CASSLFWSSPLHF,13,TRBV4-2,.,TRBJ1-6,.
TGTGCCAGCAGCTCGCGGACAGGGGGCCCCTACAATGAGCAGTTCTTC,CASSSRTGGPYNEQFF,16,TRBV7-9,.,TRBJ2-1,TRBD1
TGTGCCAGCTCGAAGGGGCAGGGCAAAAACATTCAGTACTTC,CASSKGQGKNIQYF,14,TRBV2,.,TRBJ2-4,.
TGCGCCAGCCGACTAGCGGGAACTAGCACAGATACGCAGTATTTT,CASRLAGTSTDTQYF,15,TRBV5-1,.,TRBJ2-3,TRBD2
TGTGCTAGTGGTTTGGTAACTGGCACTGAAGCTTTCTTT,CASGLVTGTEAFF,13,TRBV12-5,.,TRBJ1-1,.
TGTGCCAGCAGTTACTCGGCCCGCTCTGGGGCCAACGTCCTGACTTTC,CASSYSARSGANVLTF,16,TRBV6-5,once,TRBJ2-6,.
TGTGCCAGCAGTTCACAGACAGGGTTTAGCAATCAGCCCCAGCATTTT,CASSSQTGFSNQPQHF,16,TRBV28,few,TRBJ1-5,TRBD1
TGTGCCAGCAGTCCGACAGGGAATAATTCACCCCTCCACTTT,CASSPTGNNSPLHF,14,TRBV6-4,.,TRBJ1-6,TRBD1
TGTGCCAGCAGTGAGGGAGCGGGAGAGTACAATGAGCAGTTCTTC,CASSEGAGEYNEQFF,15,TRBV6-4,.,TRBJ2-1,TRBD2
TGTGCCAGCACCACCTTGCTGATAGGGGGAATTCAGCCCCAGCATTTT,CASTTLLIGGIQPQHF,16,TRBV28,few,TRBJ1-5,.
TGTGCCAGCAGTTACTCACAGGGGGCGACGGACTATGGCTACACCTTC,CASSYSQGATDYGYTF,16,TRBV6-6,.,TRBJ1-2,TRBD1
TGTGCCAGCAGTGATGATCAGGCTGGCTACACCTTC,CASSDDQAGYTF,12,TRBV6-1,.,TRBJ1-2,.
TGTGCCAGCAGCTTTTCAGATAGCAATCAGCCCCAGCATTTT,CASSFSDSNQPQHF,14,TRBV5-6,.,TRBJ1-5,.
TGTGCCAGCAGTTTAAGGGGGACAGCAACCTACGAGCAGTACTTC,CASSLRGTATYEQYF,15,TRBV28,.,TRBJ2-7,TRBD1
TGCGCCGCAACTAAAGAAGCGGGAGAAGAGACCCAGTACTTC,CAATKEAGEETQYF,14,TRBV10-1,.,TRBJ2-5,TRBD2
TGCGCCAGCAGCCAAGGAGACAGGGCTAACTATGGCTACACCTTC,CASSQGDRANYGYTF,15,TRBV4-1,.,TRBJ1-2,TRBD1
TGCGCCAGCAGCCACTCGGGGGGGTACAATGAGCAGTTCTTC,CASSHSGGYNEQFF,14,TRBV4-3,once,TRBJ2-1,TRBD2
TGCGCCAGCAGCTCCGGGCCGGGAGTAGGTTACGAGCAGTACTTC,CASSSGPGVGYEQYF,15,TRBV10-1,.,TRBJ2-7,.
TGTGCCAGCAGTGAGGCGGTGGGTGGAACAGATACGCAGTATTTT,CASSEAVGGTDTQYF,15,TRBV6-4,few,TRBJ2-3,.
TGTGCCAGCAGCGGGGGACTACGAAAGTTCCCCTCCTACAATGAGCAGTTCTTC,CASSGGLRKFPSYNEQFF,18,TRBV14,once,TRBJ2-1,TRBD2
TGTGCCAGCAGCCAAGATAGGCTCGGGGAGGAGACCCAGTACTTC,CASSQDRLGEETQYF,15,TRBV4-2,.,TRBJ2-5,.
TGTGCCAGCAGTGAGGGACAGAGCTACGAGCAGTACTTC,CASSEGQSYEQYF,13,TRBV28,.,TRBJ2-7,TRBD1
TGTGCCATCAACCCGGACAGGGAGGCTGGAAACACCATATATTTT,CAINPDREAGNTIYF,15,TRBV10-3,.,TRBJ1-3,TRBD1
TGTGCCAGCAGTTTGCCGGTAGCGGGAGGAGGGGAGACCCAGTACTTC,CASSLPVAGGGETQYF,16,TRBV28,.,TRBJ2-5,TRBD2
TGTGCCAGCAGTTTAGACCGACGGGGGAGTTACGAGCAGTACTTC,CASSLDRRGSYEQYF,15,TRBV27,once,TRBJ2-7,.
TGCGCCAGCAGCTCAATACCGGGACAGGGGACCTTAAACACCATATATTTT,CASSSIPGQGTLNTIYF,17,TRBV5-1,once,TRBJ1-3,TRBD1
TGTGCCAGCAGTGGAATCTTAGGTGACAGCTCCTACGAGCAGTACTTC,CASSGILGDSSYEQYF,16,TRBV6-1,few,TRBJ2-7,.